The rows below give T cell receptor beta chains drawn from one sample of a study of glioma-infiltrating T cells. TCRdb re-called the multiplex PCR reads through MiXCR, storing one row per CDR3 protein. The table includes around 190,000 distinct CDR3 sequences, approximately 30% detected once. The sample comprised glioma tissue, nonneoplastic brain tissue, or PBMCs (not recorded which). The receptors originated from a human donor with low-grade glioma or glioblastoma, undergoing nonglioma brain surgery, or in good health (not recorded which). CDR3s include the opening cysteine and the closing phenylalanine or tryptophan. Each record gives: clone size, J gene, D gene, V gene, CDR3 DNA, CDR3 protein. D genes are given only for firm matches. Size is stated for part of the rows, as once, few or many counts, or as a class when the clone is expanded.

size: many
J: TRBJ2-7
D: TRBD1
V: TRBV4-3
DNA: TGCGCCAGCAGCCAAGAGTCGGGGGACAGGGCCTACGAGCAGTACTTC
CDR3: CASSQESGDRAYEQYF

size: few
J: TRBJ2-5
D: .
V: TRBV10-2
DNA: TGCGCCAGCAGTGAGTCGAGTCGTGGGGAGACCCAGTACTTC
CDR3: CASSESSRGETQYF

size: many
J: TRBJ1-1
D: TRBD1
V: TRBV2
DNA: TGTGCCAGCAGTCCAAGGGGGCCGACGAACACTGAAGCTTTCTTT
CDR3: CASSPRGPTNTEAFF

size: .
J: TRBJ1-4
D: TRBD1
V: TRBV5-1
DNA: TGCGCCAGCAGCTCAAGCTACCGGGACAGGGGGACAACTAATGAAAAACTGTTTTTT
CDR3: CASSSSYRDRGTTNEKLFF

size: many
J: TRBJ2-4
D: .
V: TRBV7-2
DNA: TGTGCCAGCAGCTTAGTCCCAGCCAAAAACATTCAGTACTTC
CDR3: CASSLVPAKNIQYF

size: .
J: TRBJ1-1
D: .
V: TRBV4-1
DNA: TGCGCCAGCAGCCAAGAAGCCCAGAAAGCTCTATTT
CDR3: CASSQEAQKALF

size: many
J: TRBJ2-1
D: .
V: TRBV3-1
DNA: TGTGCCAGCAGCCAAGAGTTGGGCTACAATGAGCAGTTCTTC
CDR3: CASSQELGYNEQFF

size: .
J: TRBJ2-1
D: TRBD2
V: TRBV3-1
DNA: TGTGCCAGCAGCCTATATAGCGGGCCCCAAGGGAATGAGCAGTTCTTC
CDR3: CASSLYSGPQGNEQFF

size: .
J: TRBJ2-3
D: .
V: TRBV7-2
DNA: TGCGCCAGCAGCCAAGATTGGGCAGATACGCAGTATTTT
CDR3: CASSQDWADTQYF

size: .
J: TRBJ2-7
D: TRBD1
V: TRBV5-1
DNA: TGCGCCAGCAGCTTCAACAGGGGGTCCTACGAGCAGTACTTC
CDR3: CASSFNRGSYEQYF

size: .
J: TRBJ2-1
D: TRBD2
V: TRBV7-2
DNA: TGTGCCAGCAGCCTTCGAAGGGAGGGCCTCAAAAGGGATGAGCAGTTCTTC
CDR3: CASSLRREGLKRDEQFF

size: few
J: TRBJ1-5
D: TRBD1
V: TRBV29-1
DNA: TGCAGCGTGCAACTGGGGACAGGAGACCAGCCCCAGCATTTT
CDR3: CSVQLGTGDQPQHF

size: .
J: TRBJ2-1
D: TRBD2
V: TRBV15
DNA: TGTACCACCAGCGGCCGGGGGGGAAGCTCCTACAATGAGCAGTTCTTC
CDR3: CTTSGRGGSSYNEQFF

size: .
J: TRBJ2-6
D: .
V: TRBV4-1
DNA: TGCGCCATCAGCCAAGGGGGGACGCCTGGGGCCAACGTCCTGACTTTC
CDR3: CAISQGGTPGANVLTF

size: many
J: TRBJ2-1
D: TRBD2
V: TRBV27
DNA: TGTGCCAGCACGGAGTCTAGCGGGAGCGGTAATGAGCAGTTCTTC
CDR3: CASTESSGSGNEQFF

size: once
J: TRBJ2-1
D: .
V: TRBV6-2/TRBV6-3
DNA: TGTGCCAGCAGTTACTCGAGTACACTCTCCTACGAGCAGTTCTTC
CDR3: CASSYSSTLSYEQFF

size: many
J: TRBJ2-1
D: TRBD2
V: TRBV18
DNA: TGTGCCAGCTCACCAGGGACGACTAGCGGATACAATGAGCAGTTCTTC
CDR3: CASSPGTTSGYNEQFF

size: once
J: TRBJ2-5
D: .
V: TRBV28
DNA: TGTGCCAGCAGCAAGTCAAAGGGGCGAGAGACCCAGTACTTC
CDR3: CASSKSKGRETQYF

size: many
J: TRBJ1-1
D: TRBD1
V: TRBV28
DNA: TGTGCCAGCAGTCTTCAACAGACAGGGAGGACTGAAGCTTTCTTT
CDR3: CASSLQQTGRTEAFF

size: many
J: TRBJ2-1
D: .
V: TRBV2
DNA: TGTGCCAGCAGTCAGCATGAGGAGCAGTTCTTC
CDR3: CASSQHEEQFF

size: .
J: TRBJ2-3
D: .
V: TRBV11-2
DNA: TGTGCCAGCAGCTTAGGCGGGGGCAGCACAGATACGCAGTATTTT
CDR3: CASSLGGGSTDTQYF

size: .
J: TRBJ2-7
D: .
V: TRBV4-1
DNA: TGCAGCAGCAGCCAAGATAGAGTGCAGTACTTC
CDR3: CSSSQDRVQYF

size: few
J: TRBJ2-5
D: .
V: TRBV19
DNA: TGTGCCAGTAGTATAGGCGGGCGCGGCCAAGAGACCCAGTACTTC
CDR3: CASSIGGRGQETQYF

size: .
J: TRBJ2-3
D: TRBD2
V: TRBV6-2/TRBV6-3
DNA: TGTGCCAGCAGGATAGCGGGAGGCTCAGATACGCAGTATTTT
CDR3: CASRIAGGSDTQYF

size: few
J: TRBJ2-1
D: TRBD2
V: TRBV19
DNA: TGTGCCAGTAATGGCCTAGCGGGAGGGGGGCAGTTCTTC
CDR3: CASNGLAGGGQFF

size: many
J: TRBJ1-1
D: .
V: TRBV14
DNA: TGTGCCAGCAGCCTAGGACGTCTAGGGGCTGAAGCTTTCTTT
CDR3: CASSLGRLGAEAFF

size: many
J: TRBJ1-1
D: .
V: TRBV18
DNA: TGTGCCAGCTCCCCTGGGGGGGACACTGAAGCTTTCTTT
CDR3: CASSPGGDTEAFF

size: few
J: TRBJ2-4
D: .
V: TRBV7-9
DNA: TGTGCCAGCAGCTTTATTGGGGGCAGGGACATTCAGTACTTC
CDR3: CASSFIGGRDIQYF

size: many
J: TRBJ2-3
D: .
V: TRBV4-3
DNA: TGCGCCAGCAGCCCTGTCCGGGGTAGCACAGATACGCAGTATTTT
CDR3: CASSPVRGSTDTQYF

size: .
J: TRBJ1-3
D: .
V: TRBV12-3/TRBV12-4
DNA: TGTGCCAGCTATGCACACGGCTCTGGAAACACCATATATTTT
CDR3: CASYAHGSGNTIYF

size: .
J: TRBJ1-1
D: .
V: TRBV19
DNA: TGTGCCAGTAGTATGTTCGGGGGGTTGGACACTGAAGCTTTCTTT
CDR3: CASSMFGGLDTEAFF

size: many
J: TRBJ2-4
D: .
V: TRBV7-2
DNA: TGTGCCAGCAGCTTACATGTTCTAGGCGGGCAAAACATTCAGTACTTC
CDR3: CASSLHVLGGQNIQYF

size: many
J: TRBJ2-5
D: .
V: TRBV18
DNA: TGTGCCAGCTCACCGACTAGGGAAGAGACCCAGTACTTC
CDR3: CASSPTREETQYF

size: .
J: TRBJ2-1
D: .
V: TRBV12-3/TRBV12-4
DNA: TGTGCCAGCAGTACGCGGAAGGTACAGTTCTTC
CDR3: CASSTRKVQFF

size: many
J: TRBJ1-1
D: .
V: TRBV4-2
DNA: TGTGCCAGCAGCCAAATCGCAGGGAGCATGAACACTGAAGCTTTCTTT
CDR3: CASSQIAGSMNTEAFF

size: many
J: TRBJ1-6
D: .
V: TRBV4-3
DNA: TGCGCCAGCAGCCAAGGAGTCCTCTATAATTCACCCCTCCACTTT
CDR3: CASSQGVLYNSPLHF

size: few
J: TRBJ2-5
D: TRBD1
V: TRBV4-1
DNA: TGCGCCAGCAGCCAAGCGGACAGGGACCAAGAGACCCAGTACTTC
CDR3: CASSQADRDQETQYF

size: many
J: TRBJ2-3
D: TRBD2
V: TRBV28
DNA: TGTGCCAGCAGTTTGGTGCTAGCGGGAGGGCCGACCGGCACAGATACGCAGTATTTT
CDR3: CASSLVLAGGPTGTDTQYF

size: many
J: TRBJ1-5
D: .
V: TRBV12-3/TRBV12-4
DNA: TGTGCCAGCAGTTTATTGGACATCAATCAGCCCCAGCATTTT
CDR3: CASSLLDINQPQHF

size: .
J: TRBJ2-5
D: TRBD2
V: TRBV5-1
DNA: TGCGCCAGCAGCCCAGGACTAGCGGGAGAGACCCAGCACTTC
CDR3: CASSPGLAGETQHF

size: many
J: TRBJ2-3
D: TRBD2
V: TRBV28
DNA: TGTGCCAGCAGACGTTTAGGGGAGGGCCGCGCAGATACGCAGTATTTT
CDR3: CASRRLGEGRADTQYF

size: few
J: TRBJ2-1
D: TRBD1
V: TRBV7-3
DNA: TGTGCCAGCAGCGTAGGACAGGGGAGGGCAGAGCAGTTCTTC
CDR3: CASSVGQGRAEQFF